This TCR beta chain was profiled in a study of blood T cell repertoires in COVID-19. Looked up from germline, CDR1 is SGHVS and CDR2 is FQNEAQ. CDR3 length: 13 amino acids. With 2 bases removed from V and 2 bases from J, the gap between germline ends came to 6 bases. Profiling relied on immunoSEQ multiplex PCR, and the TCRdb table lists in-frame clones only, not all of them. The sample carries 30,000 to 40,000 clones, approximately 85% recorded once. The receptor was isolated from a man aged 55 to 70 with active or convalescent COVID-19. V usage is TRBV7-8 and J usage is TRBJ1-2; D gene ambiguous. Sequences were obtained from peripheral blood. DNA for the CDR3: TGTGCCAGCAGCTTAAAACGGAACTATGGCTACACCTTC. It is translated as CASSLKRNYGYTF.